These 3 T cell receptor beta chains share one sample of origin, sequenced in a study of T cell repertoires in cytomegalovirus infection. TCRdb re-analysed the reads in MiXCR, keeping a single row per CDR3 protein. This table has 630,000 or so distinct CDR3 sequences, roughly 24% appearing once. Sequenced: CD8+ T cells from PBMCs. The receptor set was obtained from a human donor in good health (CMV status not recorded). Some clones in this sample may be carry-over from other donors' samples.

As for this clonotype: Relative to the germline gene, one junction end is altered; a read error may explain this. The chain uses TRBV28 and TRBJ2-3; 13 nucleotides align to TRBD2. Germline values: CDR1 MDHEN, CDR2 SYDVKM. The CDR3 has 18 residues. CDR3 amino acids: CASSLGERLAGGTDMQYF. The DNA for the CDR3 is TGTGCCAGCAGTTTGGGGGAAAGACTAGCGGGGGGCACAGATATGCAGTATTTT.

The sample holds many counts of this clonotype. The CDR3 here is CASSLTDRVDLGELFF. Written as DNA, the CDR3 is TGTGCCAGCAGCTTAACGGACAGGGTCGACTTAGGGGAGCTGTTTTTT. This rearrangement joins TRBV7-3 to TRBJ2-2, with TRBD1 matching over 8 bases. Germline CDR1 and CDR2: SGHTA and FQGTGA. The CDR3 contains 16 residues. Trimming took 0 bases from V and 8 from J; bases not matched to a gene: 8.

The chain is built from TRBV27 and TRBJ1-5, with D unclear. In germline, CDR1 is MNHEY, CDR2 SMNVEV (reference sequence). The CDR3 runs 13 residues. The V end was cut by 0 bases, the J end by 11 bases, with 11 bases between. The CDR3 region is CASSLSAGMTQHF. The CDR3, as DNA: TGTGCCAGCAGTTTATCCGCGGGTATGACCCAGCATTTT.